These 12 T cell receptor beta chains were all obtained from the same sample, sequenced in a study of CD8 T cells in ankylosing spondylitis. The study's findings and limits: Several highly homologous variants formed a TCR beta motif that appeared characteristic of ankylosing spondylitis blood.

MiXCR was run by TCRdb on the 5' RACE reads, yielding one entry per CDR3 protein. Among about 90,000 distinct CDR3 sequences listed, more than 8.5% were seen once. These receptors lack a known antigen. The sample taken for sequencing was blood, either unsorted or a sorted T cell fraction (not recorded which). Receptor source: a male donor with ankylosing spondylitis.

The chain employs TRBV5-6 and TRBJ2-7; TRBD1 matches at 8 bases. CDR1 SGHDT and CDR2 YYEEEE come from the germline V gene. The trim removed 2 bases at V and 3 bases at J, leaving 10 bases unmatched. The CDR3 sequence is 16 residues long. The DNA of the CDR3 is TGTGCCAGCAGCTTAACCAGGGACAGGATTTACTACGAGCAGTACTTC. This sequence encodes CASSLTRDRIYYEQYF.

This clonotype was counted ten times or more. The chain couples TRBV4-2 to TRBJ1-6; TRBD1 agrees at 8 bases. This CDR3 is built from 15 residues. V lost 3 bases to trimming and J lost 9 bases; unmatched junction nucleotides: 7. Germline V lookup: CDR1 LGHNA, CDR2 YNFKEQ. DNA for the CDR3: TGTGCCAGCAGCCACCCAGGACAGGGTGGTTCACCCCTCCACTTT. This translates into CASSHPGQGGSPLHF.

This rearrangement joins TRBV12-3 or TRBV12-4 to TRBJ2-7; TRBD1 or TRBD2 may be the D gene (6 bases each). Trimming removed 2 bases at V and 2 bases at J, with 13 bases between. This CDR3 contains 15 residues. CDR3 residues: CASSLSGASAYEQYV. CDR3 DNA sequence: TGTGCCAGCAGTTTATCGGGGGCCTCGGCCTACGAGCAGTACGTC.

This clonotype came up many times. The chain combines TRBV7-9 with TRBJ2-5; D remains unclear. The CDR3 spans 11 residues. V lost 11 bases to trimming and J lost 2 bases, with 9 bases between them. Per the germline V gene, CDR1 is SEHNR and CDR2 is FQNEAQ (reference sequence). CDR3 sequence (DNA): TGTGCCGCCTACTTACAAGAGACCCAGTACTTC. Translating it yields CAAYLQETQYF. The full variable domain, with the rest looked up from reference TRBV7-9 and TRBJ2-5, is DTGVSQNPRHKITKRGQNVTFRCDPISEHNRLYWYRQTLGQGPEFLTYFQNEAQLEKSRLLSDRFSAERPKGSFSTLEIQRTEQGDSAMYLCAAYLQETQYFGPGTRLLVL.

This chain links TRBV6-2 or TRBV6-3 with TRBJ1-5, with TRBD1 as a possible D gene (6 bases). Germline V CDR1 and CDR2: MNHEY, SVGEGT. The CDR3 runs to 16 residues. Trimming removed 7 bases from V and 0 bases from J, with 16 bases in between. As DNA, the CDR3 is TGTGCCAGCACCCAAACGGGGGCTTCTAGCAATCAGCCCCAGCATTTT. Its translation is CASTQTGASSNQPQHF.

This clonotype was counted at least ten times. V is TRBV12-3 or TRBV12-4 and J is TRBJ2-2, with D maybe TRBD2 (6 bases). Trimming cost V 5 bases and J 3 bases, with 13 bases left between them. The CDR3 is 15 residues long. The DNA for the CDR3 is TGTGCCAGCAGTCCGCCGGGACTCTACACCGGGGAGCTGTTTTTT. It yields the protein CASSPPGLYTGELFF.

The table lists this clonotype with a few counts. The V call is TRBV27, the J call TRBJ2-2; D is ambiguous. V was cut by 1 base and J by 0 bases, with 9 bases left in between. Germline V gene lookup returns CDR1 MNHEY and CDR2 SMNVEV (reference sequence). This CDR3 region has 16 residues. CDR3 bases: TGTGCCAGCAGTTTATATCTACTTCCGAACACCGGGGAGCTGTTTTTT. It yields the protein CASSLYLLPNTGELFF.

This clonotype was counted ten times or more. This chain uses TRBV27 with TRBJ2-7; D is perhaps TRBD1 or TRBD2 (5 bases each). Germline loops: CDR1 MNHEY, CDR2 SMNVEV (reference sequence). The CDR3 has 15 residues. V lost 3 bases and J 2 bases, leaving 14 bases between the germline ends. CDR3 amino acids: CASSFTGTATYEQYF. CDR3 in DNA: TGTGCCAGCAGTTTCACCGGGACCGCAACCTACGAGCAGTACTTC.

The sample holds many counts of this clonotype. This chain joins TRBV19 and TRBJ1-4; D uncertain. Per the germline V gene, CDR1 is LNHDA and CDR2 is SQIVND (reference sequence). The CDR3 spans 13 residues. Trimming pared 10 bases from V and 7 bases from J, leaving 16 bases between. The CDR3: CATRTLSSEKLFF. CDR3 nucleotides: TGTGCCACACGGACGCTCTCTTCTGAAAAACTGTTTTTT.

CDR3 in amino acids: CATSDPYYNEQFF. CDR3 in DNA: TGTGCCACCAGTGATCCCTACTACAATGAGCAGTTCTTC. The chain employs TRBV24-1 and TRBJ2-1, with unresolved D. Germline CDR1 is KGHDR and CDR2 is SFDVKD. V gave up 3 bases and J gave up 3 bases, with 5 bases separating them. The CDR3 has 13 residues.

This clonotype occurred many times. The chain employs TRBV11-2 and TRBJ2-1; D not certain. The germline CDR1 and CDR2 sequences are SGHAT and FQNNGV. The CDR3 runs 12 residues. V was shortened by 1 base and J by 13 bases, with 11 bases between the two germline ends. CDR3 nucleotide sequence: TGTGCCAGCAGCTTAGCAGTTGGATATCAGTTCTTC. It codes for CASSLAVGYQFF.

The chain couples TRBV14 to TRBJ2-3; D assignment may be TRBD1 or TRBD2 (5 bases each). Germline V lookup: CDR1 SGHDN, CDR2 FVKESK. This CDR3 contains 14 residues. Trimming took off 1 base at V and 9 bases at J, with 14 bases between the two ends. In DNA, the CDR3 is TGTGCCAGCAGCCAAGGACTGGGGGTGAGCACGCAGTATTTT. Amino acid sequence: CASSQGLGVSTQYF.